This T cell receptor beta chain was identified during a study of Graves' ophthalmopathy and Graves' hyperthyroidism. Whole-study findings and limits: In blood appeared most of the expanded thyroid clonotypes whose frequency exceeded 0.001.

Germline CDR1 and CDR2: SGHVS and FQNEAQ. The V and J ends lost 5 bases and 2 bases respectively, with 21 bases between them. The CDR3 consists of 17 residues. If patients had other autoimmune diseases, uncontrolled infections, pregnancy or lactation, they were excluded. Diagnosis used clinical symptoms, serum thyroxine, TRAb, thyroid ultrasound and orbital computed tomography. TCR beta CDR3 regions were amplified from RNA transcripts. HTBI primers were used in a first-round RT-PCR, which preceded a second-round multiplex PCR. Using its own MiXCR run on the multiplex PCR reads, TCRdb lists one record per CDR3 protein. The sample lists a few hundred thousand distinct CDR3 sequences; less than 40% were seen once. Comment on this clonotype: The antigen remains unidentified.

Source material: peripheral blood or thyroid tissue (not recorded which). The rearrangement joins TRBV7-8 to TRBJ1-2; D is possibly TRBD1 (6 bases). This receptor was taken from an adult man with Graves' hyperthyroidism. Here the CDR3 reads CASSRRGLAGYNYGYTF. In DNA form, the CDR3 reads TGTGCCAGCAGCCGCCGGGGGCTAGCGGGATACAACTATGGCTACACCTTC. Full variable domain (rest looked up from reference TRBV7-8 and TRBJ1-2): GAGVSQSPRYKVAKRGQDVALRCDPISGHVSLFWYQQALGQGPEFLTYFQNEAQLDKSGLPSDRFFAERPEGSVSTLKIQRTQQEDSAVYLCASSRRGLAGYNYGYTFGSGTRLTVV.